A selection of T cell receptor beta chains follows, all from one sample in a study of blood T cell repertoires in COVID-19. Libraries were prepared by immunoSEQ multiplex PCR; TCRdb keeps only in-frame clonotypes and omits some of them. This table holds under 400,000 clones, just over 85% found once. The source material was PBMCs or T cells enriched from blood (not recorded which). Source of these receptors: a middle-aged woman with acute COVID-19. Each CDR3 is given with its conserved first and last residue. D genes are given only for firm matches. A row's size may be missing; if present it is once, few, many or a size class.

v_call,j_call,d_call,clone_size,cdr3_aa,cdr3_nt
TRBV5-1,TRBJ2-7,TRBD2,.,CASSLLPRGSPAASYEQYF,TGCGCCAGCAGCTTGCTTCCGCGGGGGTCCCCCGCGGCCTCCTACGAGCAGTACTTC
TRBV24-1,TRBJ2-3,.,.,CATSDRGSSDTQYF,TGTGCCACCAGTGATCGGGGGTCTTCAGATACGCAGTATTTT
TRBV2,TRBJ1-1,TRBD1,.,CASSRDRVGEAFF,TGTGCCAGCAGTCGGGACAGGGTGGGTGAAGCTTTCTTT
TRBV4-1,TRBJ2-2,.,.,CASSPKLQNTGELFF,TGCGCCAGCAGCCCGAAACTGCAGAACACCGGGGAGCTGTTTTTT
TRBV6-2/TRBV6-3,TRBJ2-2,TRBD1,.,CASSLQAGTGGRIGTGELFF,TGTGCCAGCAGCCTCCAAGCCGGGACAGGGGGGAGGATAGGCACCGGGGAGCTGTTTTTT
TRBV4-1,TRBJ2-3,.,.,CASSQDVEYLDTQYF,TGCGCCAGCAGCCAAGATGTAGAGTACTTAGATACGCAGTATTTT
TRBV28,TRBJ2-1,TRBD2,once,CASSLLAEFRGEQFF,TGTGCCAGCAGTCTCCTAGCGGAATTTAGAGGTGAGCAGTTCTTC
TRBV28,TRBJ1-2,.,.,CASRGLGDGYTF,TGTGCCAGCAGGGGACTAGGTGATGGCTACACCTTC
TRBV5-1,TRBJ2-7,.,.,CASGPDSTYEQYF,TGCGCCAGCGGTCCTGACAGCACCTACGAGCAGTACTTC
TRBV27,TRBJ1-2,.,.,CASSLSGRTNYGYTF,TGTGCCAGCAGTTTATCCGGCAGGACTAACTATGGCTACACCTTC
TRBV1,TRBJ2-7,.,.,CTRSRGSYEQYF,TGCACCAGATCCCGGGGGTCCTACGAGCAGTACTTC
TRBV6-4,TRBJ1-2,.,.,CASSVFGSTFYGYTF,TGTGCCAGCAGTGTTTTCGGGTCCACCTTCTATGGCTACACCTTC
TRBV5-6,TRBJ2-1,TRBD1,.,CASSLGQISGNEQFF,TGTGCCAGCAGCCTGGGACAGATTTCGGGCAATGAGCAGTTCTTC
TRBV7-2,TRBJ2-7,TRBD2,.,CASSLVAGGTYEQYF,TGTGCCAGCAGCTTAGTGGCGGGAGGTACCTACGAGCAGTACTTC
TRBV9,TRBJ1-3,TRBD1,few,CASSVARTGAPGNTIYF,TGTGCCAGCAGCGTAGCTCGGACAGGGGCTCCCGGAAACACCATATATTTT
TRBV3-1/TRBV3-2,TRBJ2-7,TRBD2,once,CASSQALSPGGRFRYEQYF,TGTGCCAGCAGCCAAGCTCTAAGCCCTGGCGGGAGGTTTCGCTACGAGCAGTACTTC
TRBV7-9,TRBJ1-2,.,once,CASSSDSNYGYTF,TGTGCCAGCAGCTCAGACAGCAACTATGGCTACACCTTC
TRBV11-2,TRBJ1-3,.,.,CASSLRSGNTIYF,TGTGCCAGCAGCTTGAGATCGGGAAACACCATATATTTT
TRBV27,TRBJ2-3,.,.,CASSLGYGGSTDTQYF,TGTGCCAGCAGTTTGGGTTATGGGGGGAGCACAGATACGCAGTATTTT
TRBV28,TRBJ1-1,.,.,CASSFLTRGGIPEAFF,TGTGCCAGCAGTTTTTTAACTCGGGGAGGGATCCCTGAAGCTTTCTTT
TRBV7-2,TRBJ1-3,TRBD1,.,CASAARGQVGNTIYF,TGTGCCAGCGCAGCCCGAGGACAGGTTGGAAACACCATATATTTT
TRBV6-5,TRBJ2-2,.,.,CASSYSTGSSGELFF,TGTGCCAGCAGTTACTCTACGGGGAGTAGCGGGGAGCTGTTTTTT
TRBV7-6,TRBJ2-2,.,.,CASSNSGDANTGELFF,TGTGCCAGCAGCAATAGCGGAGACGCGAACACCGGGGAGCTGTTTTTT
TRBV21-1,TRBJ2-7,.,.,CASSRPQGWSYEQYF,TGTGCCAGCAGCAGACCACAGGGTTGGTCCTACGAGCAGTACTTC
TRBV19,TRBJ1-5,TRBD1,once,CASADDRGSQPQHF,TGTGCCAGTGCCGACGACAGGGGGAGCCAGCCCCAGCATTTT
TRBV27,TRBJ2-7,TRBD2,.,CASRLAGAYEQYF,TGTGCCAGCAGACTAGCGGGGGCCTACGAGCAGTACTTC